This T cell receptor (beta chain) was profiled in a study of blood T cell repertoires in COVID-19. Study in general: Sources were T cells, B-cell-depleted T cells, or PBMCs; the material itself was cDNA or gDNA.

As handled by the study authors: The assay estimated nucleated cells by amplifying reference gene primers. Produced via immunoSEQ multiplex PCR; TCRdb's table is partial and in-frame only. V and J calls and clone size follow that table, whereas D and trimming were derived from the DNA. Of approximately 290,000 clones listed, approximately 84% are singletons. CDR1 SGHNT and CDR2 YYREEE come from the germline V gene (reference sequence). The CDR3 consists of 14 residues. The junction had 7 bases not matched to a gene; V was cut back by 9 bases and J by 3 bases. The chain uses TRBV5-4 and TRBJ2-3; 10 bases are shared with TRBD2. The source is a person aged 70 to 85 with COVID-19, enrolled during active disease. Material: peripheral blood. CDR3 sequence (DNA): TGTGCCACCTCCAGCGGGGGGGCAACAGATACGCAGTATTTT. It is translated as CATSSGGATDTQYF.